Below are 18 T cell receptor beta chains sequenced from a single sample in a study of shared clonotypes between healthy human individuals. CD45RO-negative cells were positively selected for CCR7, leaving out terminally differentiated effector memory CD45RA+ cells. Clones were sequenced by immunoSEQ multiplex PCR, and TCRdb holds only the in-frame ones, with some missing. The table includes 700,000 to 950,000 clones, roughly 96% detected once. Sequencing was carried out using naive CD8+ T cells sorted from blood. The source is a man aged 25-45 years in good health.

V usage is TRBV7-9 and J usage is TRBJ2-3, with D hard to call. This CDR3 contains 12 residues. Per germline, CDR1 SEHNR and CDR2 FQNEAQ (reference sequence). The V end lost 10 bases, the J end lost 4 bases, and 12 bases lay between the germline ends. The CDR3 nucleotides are TGTGCCACCTCACCCGGCCCAGATACGCAGTATTTT. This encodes CATSPGPDTQYF. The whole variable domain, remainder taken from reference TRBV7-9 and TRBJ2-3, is DTGVSQNPRHKITKRGQNVTFRCDPISEHNRLYWYRQTLGQGPEFLTYFQNEAQLEKSRLLSDRFSAERPKGSFSTLEIQRTEQGDSAMYLCATSPGPDTQYFGPGTRLTVL.

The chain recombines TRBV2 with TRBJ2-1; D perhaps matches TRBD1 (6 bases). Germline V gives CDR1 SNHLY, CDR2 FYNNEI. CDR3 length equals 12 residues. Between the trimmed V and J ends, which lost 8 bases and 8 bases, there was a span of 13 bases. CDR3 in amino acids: CASQDRRDEQFF. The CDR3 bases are TGTGCCAGCCAAGACAGGCGTGATGAGCAGTTCTTC.

The CDR3 bases are TGTGCCAGCAGTTATACGGGTGGAAACAATGAGCAGTTCTTC. Protein sequence: CASSYTGGNNEQFF. The chain recombines TRBV6-5 with TRBJ2-1; D not resolved. Germline CDR1 reads MNHEY; CDR2 reads SVGAGI. The CDR3 totals 14 residues. Trimming took off 3 bases at V and 5 bases at J, with 11 bases between the two ends.

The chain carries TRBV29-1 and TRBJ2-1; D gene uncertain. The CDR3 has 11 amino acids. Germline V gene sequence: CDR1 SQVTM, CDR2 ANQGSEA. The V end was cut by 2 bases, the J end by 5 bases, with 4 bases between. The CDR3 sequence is CSVEQNNEQFF. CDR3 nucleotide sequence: TGCAGCGTTGAACAGAACAATGAGCAGTTCTTC.

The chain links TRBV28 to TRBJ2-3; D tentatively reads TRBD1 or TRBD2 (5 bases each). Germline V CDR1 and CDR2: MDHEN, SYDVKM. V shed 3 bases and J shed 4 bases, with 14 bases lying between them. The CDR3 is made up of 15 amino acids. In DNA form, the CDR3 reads TGTGCCAGCAGTTTTCGGGACCGGGGTTCAGATACGCAGTATTTT. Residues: CASSFRDRGSDTQYF.

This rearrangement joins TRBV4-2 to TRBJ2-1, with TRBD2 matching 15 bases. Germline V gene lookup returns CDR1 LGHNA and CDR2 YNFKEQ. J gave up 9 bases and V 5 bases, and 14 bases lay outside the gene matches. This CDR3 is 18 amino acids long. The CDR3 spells CASSFRTSGRADLGEQFF. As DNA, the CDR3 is TGTGCCAGCAGCTTTAGGACTAGCGGGAGGGCCGACTTGGGTGAGCAGTTCTTC.

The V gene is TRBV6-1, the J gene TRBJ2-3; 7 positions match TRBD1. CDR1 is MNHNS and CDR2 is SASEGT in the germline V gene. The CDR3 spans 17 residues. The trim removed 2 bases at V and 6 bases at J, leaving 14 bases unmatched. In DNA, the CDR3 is TGTGCCAGCAGTGAATGGTTGGGGACAGACAGGGCTGATACGCAGTATTTT. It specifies CASSEWLGTDRADTQYF.

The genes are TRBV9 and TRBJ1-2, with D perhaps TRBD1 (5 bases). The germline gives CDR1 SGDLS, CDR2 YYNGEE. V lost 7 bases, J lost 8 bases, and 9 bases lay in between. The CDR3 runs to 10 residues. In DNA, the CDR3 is TGTGCCAGCGGGGCGGACGGCTACACCTTC. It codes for CASGADGYTF. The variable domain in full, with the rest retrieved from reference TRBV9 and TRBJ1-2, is DSGVTQTPKHLITATGQRVTLRCSPRSGDLSVYWYQQSLDQGLQFLIQYYNGEERAKGNILERFSAQQFPDLHSELNLSSLELGDSALYFCASGADGYTFGSGTRLTVV.

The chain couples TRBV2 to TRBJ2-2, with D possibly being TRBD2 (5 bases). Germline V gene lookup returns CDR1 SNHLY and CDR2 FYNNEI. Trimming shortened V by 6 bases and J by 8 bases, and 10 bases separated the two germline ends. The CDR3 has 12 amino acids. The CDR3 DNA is TGTGCCAGCAGGTGGGAGACTGGGGAGCTGTTTTTT. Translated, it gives CASRWETGELFF.

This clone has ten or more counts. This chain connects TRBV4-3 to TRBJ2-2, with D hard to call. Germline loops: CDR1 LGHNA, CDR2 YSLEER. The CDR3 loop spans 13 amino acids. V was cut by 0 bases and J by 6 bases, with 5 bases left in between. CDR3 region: CASSQDWAGELFF. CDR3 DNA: TGCGCCAGCAGCCAAGATTGGGCCGGGGAGCTGTTTTTT.

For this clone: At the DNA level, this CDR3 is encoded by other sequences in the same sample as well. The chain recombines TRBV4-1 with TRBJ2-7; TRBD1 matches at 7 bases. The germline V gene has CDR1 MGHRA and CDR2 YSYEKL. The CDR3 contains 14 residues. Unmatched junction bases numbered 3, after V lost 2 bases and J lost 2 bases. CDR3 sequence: CASSQNRGAYEQYF. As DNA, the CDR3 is TGCGCCAGCAGCCAAAACAGGGGAGCCTACGAGCAGTACTTC.

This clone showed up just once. For the CDR3, the DNA is TGTGCCTGGAGCCCAGGACAGGGGGCCTTGGGGCAAGAGACCCAGTACTTC. It is translated as CAWSPGQGALGQETQYF. This chain links TRBV30 with TRBJ2-5, with 11 positions matching TRBD1. Germline trimming cut 3 bases from V and 2 bases from J; bases unmatched to any gene: 11. The CDR3 sequence is 17 residues long. The germline V gene encodes CDR1 GTSNPN and CDR2 SVGIG (reference sequence).

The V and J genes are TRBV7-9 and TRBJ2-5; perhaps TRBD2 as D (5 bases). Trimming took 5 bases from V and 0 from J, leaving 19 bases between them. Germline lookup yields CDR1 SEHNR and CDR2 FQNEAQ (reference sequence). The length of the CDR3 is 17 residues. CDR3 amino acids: CASSPRGTEGNQETQYF. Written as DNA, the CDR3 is TGTGCCAGCAGCCCCCGTGGAACAGAGGGCAACCAAGAGACCCAGTACTTC.

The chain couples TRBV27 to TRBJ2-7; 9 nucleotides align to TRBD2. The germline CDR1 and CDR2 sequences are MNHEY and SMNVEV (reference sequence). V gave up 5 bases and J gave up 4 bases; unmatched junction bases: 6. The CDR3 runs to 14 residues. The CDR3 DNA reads TGTGCCAGCAGTCTAGCGGGATCCCCTTACGAGCAGTACTTC. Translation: CASSLAGSPYEQYF.

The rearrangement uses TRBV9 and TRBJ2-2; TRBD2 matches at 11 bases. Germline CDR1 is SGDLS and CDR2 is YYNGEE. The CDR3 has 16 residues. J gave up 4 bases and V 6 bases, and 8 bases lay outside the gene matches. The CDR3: CASNSLAGGVTGELFF. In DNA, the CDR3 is TGTGCCAGCAACAGCTTAGCGGGAGGGGTCACCGGGGAGCTGTTTTTT.

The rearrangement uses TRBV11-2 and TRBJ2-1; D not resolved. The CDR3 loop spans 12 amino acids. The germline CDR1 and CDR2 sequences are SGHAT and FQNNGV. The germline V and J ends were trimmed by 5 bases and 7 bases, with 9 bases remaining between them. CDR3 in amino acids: CASSPSINEQFF. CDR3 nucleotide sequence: TGTGCCAGCAGCCCCAGCATAAATGAGCAGTTCTTC.

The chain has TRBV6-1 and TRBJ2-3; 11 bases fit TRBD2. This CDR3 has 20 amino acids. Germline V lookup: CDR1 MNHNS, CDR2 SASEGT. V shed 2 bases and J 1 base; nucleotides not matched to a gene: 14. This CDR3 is CASSEQFATSGIRGTDTQYF. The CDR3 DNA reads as TGTGCCAGCAGTGAACAATTCGCGACTAGCGGGATAAGGGGCACAGATACGCAGTATTTT.

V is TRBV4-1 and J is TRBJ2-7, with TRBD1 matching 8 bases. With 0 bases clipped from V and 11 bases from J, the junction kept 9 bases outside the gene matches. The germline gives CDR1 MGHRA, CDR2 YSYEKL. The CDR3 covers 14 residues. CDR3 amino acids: CASSQDGPGGGEYF. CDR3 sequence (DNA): TGCGCCAGCAGCCAAGATGGTCCAGGGGGCGGTGAGTACTTC.